The entry below gives a single T cell receptor (beta chain) sequence along with its context. The antigen this receptor binds is unknown. Per-base quality was not reported, and no clone a single base away is much larger than it. This record comes from a study of T-cell reconstitution after alpha-beta-depleted transplantation in children (dated by TCRdb to the mid-2010s). Notes on the research overall: T-cell immune reconstitution after TCRalphabeta/CD19-depleted allogeneic hematopoietic cell transplantation in children was quantitatively tracked in the study by means of TCR repertoire profiling.

The germline V gene (reference sequence) gives CDR1 as MNHEY and CDR2 as SMNVEV. From the cysteine through the phenylalanine, the CDR3 covers 15 amino acids. The read is trimmed to its CDR3 DNA, 45 bases read in frame from base 1. A distance of 14 bases separates the germline ends of V and J, which lose 1 base and 5 bases respectively. Library creation used PCR. TCRdb shows the sequencer as Illumina HiSeq 2500. To normalize quantification of the TCRbeta repertoire, the TCR libraries were built with molecular barcoding that relied on unique molecular identifiers. Starting from the raw public reads, TCRdb applied fastp trimming at Q25, assembled clones with MiXCR and retained in-frame beta chains. Identical CDR3 protein sequences are pooled into one entry, listed with their most common genes and DNA. This sample comprises a few hundred thousand distinct CDR3 sequences, 20% to 30% of them detected only once. The top ten clones comprise approximately 11% of the sample.

Explained via the paper, the treatment or condition label denotes: allogeneic hematopoietic cell transplantation with graft depleted of TCRalphabeta T cells and CD19 B cells. TCRalphabeta/CD19-depleted allogeneic hematopoietic cell grafts were given to the transplant recipients, all of whom were children. What the study reported, not specific to this receptor: In some patients, the high TCRbeta diversity seen at day 60 was put down to recipient T cells and intrathymic progenitors that had survived conditioning. Hyperexpanded clone frequencies declined over subsequent months; after one year, T-cell counts and TCRbeta diversity were mostly attributed to newly produced T cells. About two months after transplant, the apparently early recovery of alphabetaT-cell counts reportedly depended on just several hundred clones that had expanded rapidly and came from non-depleted graft cells.

The chain is assembled from TRBV27 and TRBJ1-1, with TRBD1 perhaps the D gene, on 6 matching bases. The sequenced sample was PBMCs, mostly from graft donor cells, obtained 180 days after TCRalphabeta/CD19-depleted stem cell transplant. This sequence was found in a male patient between 5 and 17 years old who had a stem cell transplant for acute lymphoblastic leukemia, so the T cells may come from the graft donor. CDR3 loop: CASSLYGRGRTEAFF. The DNA sequence follows: TGTGCCAGCAGTTTATATGGCAGGGGAAGAACTGAAGCTTTCTTT.